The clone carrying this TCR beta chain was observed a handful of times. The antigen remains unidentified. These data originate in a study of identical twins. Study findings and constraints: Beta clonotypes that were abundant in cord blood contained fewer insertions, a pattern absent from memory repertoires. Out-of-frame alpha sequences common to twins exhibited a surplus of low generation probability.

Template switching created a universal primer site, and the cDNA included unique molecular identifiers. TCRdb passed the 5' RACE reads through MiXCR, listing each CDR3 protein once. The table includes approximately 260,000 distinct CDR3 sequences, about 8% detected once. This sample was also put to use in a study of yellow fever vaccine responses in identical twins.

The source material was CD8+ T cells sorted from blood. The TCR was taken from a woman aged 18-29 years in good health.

The DNA for the CDR3 is TGCGCCAGCAGTGAGGACGGCCTCGGGAGTCAGCCCCAGCATTTT. Encoded protein: CASSEDGLGSQPQHF. The gene calls are TRBV4-3 and TRBJ1-5, with unresolved D. Germline V gene lookup returns CDR1 LGHNA and CDR2 YSLEER. The CDR3 has 15 residues. Trimming left V 6 bases short and J 6 bases short, with 18 bases between.